This T cell receptor (beta chain) was sequenced in a study of OX40 agonist ivuxolimab in advanced cancers. In the study overall: From 23 to 79 years was the age range, with a mean of roughly 64 years, and over 70% were male.

Study conclusions and caveats: Relative to CD4+, CD8+ T cells held more expanded clones on average.

Some clones are missing from TCRdb's copy, which holds only in-frame ones; the method was immunoSEQ multiplex PCR. The table includes tens of thousands of clones, roughly 84% detected once. This CDR3 comprises 14 residues. The germline gives CDR1 GTSNPN, CDR2 SVGIG (reference sequence). The V and J ends lost 3 bases and 9 bases, in that order; junction bases with no gene match: 7. In the case of this clone: Its target is unknown.

The origin of this receptor is an adult with an advanced solid tumor such as melanoma, head and neck, liver or kidney cancer. This material consisted of CD4+ or CD8+ T cells sorted from blood, taken in a trial of the OX40 agonist ivuxolimab. The chain is built from TRBV30 and TRBJ2-1; 11 bases are shared with TRBD2. The CDR3 sequence: CAWRVGLAGGEQFF. The CDR3 coding sequence is TGTGCCTGGAGGGTGGGTCTAGCGGGAGGTGAGCAGTTCTTC.